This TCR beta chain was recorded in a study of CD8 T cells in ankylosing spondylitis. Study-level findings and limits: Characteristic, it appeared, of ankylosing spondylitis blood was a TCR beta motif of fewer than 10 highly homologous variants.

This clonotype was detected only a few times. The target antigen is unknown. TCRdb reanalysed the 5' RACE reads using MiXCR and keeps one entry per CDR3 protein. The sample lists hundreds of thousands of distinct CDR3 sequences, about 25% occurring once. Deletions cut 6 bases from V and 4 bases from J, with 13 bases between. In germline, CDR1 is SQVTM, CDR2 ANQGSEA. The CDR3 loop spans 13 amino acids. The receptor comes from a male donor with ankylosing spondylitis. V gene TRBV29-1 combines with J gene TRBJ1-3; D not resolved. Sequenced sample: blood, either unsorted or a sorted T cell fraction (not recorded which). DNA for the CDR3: TGCAGCGTCGGGGATAGCCCGGGAAACACCATATATTTT. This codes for CSVGDSPGNTIYF.